This is a list of T cell receptor beta chains from one sample in a study of blood T cell repertoires in COVID-19. Sequenced by immunoSEQ multiplex PCR; TCRdb stores in-frame clones only, minus some. The top ten clones hold approximately 9% of a sample with hundreds of thousands of clones, 87% of them seen once. The specimen was PBMCs or T cells enriched from blood (not recorded which). These receptors originate from a woman younger than 30 who had recovered from COVID-19. The CDR3 runs from the conserved cysteine through the conserved F or W. Fields, in order: clone size, D gene, J gene, V gene, CDR3 DNA, CDR3 protein. A D gene is named only where the DNA matches it firmly. Clone size appears in some rows only: once, few, many, or a class for an expanded clone.

clone size: once
D gene: .
J gene: TRBJ2-3
V gene: TRBV5-6
CDR3 DNA: TGTGCCAGCACCCTTACTATTTTGACAGATACGCAGTATTTT
CDR3 protein: CASTLTILTDTQYF

clone size: .
D gene: .
J gene: TRBJ2-7
V gene: TRBV27
CDR3 DNA: TGTGCCAGCAGTACGTTTCTCGGAGGCGAGCAGTACTTC
CDR3 protein: CASSTFLGGEQYF

clone size: .
D gene: .
J gene: TRBJ1-4
V gene: TRBV18
CDR3 DNA: TGTGCCAGCTCACCCCTGAACGGGGGGGCCGTGGCTTTGAATGAAAAACTGTTTTTT
CDR3 protein: CASSPLNGGAVALNEKLFF

clone size: .
D gene: TRBD2
J gene: TRBJ2-5
V gene: TRBV7-7
CDR3 DNA: TGTGCCAGCAGCTCTCGACTAGCGGAGACCCAGTACTTC
CDR3 protein: CASSSRLAETQYF

clone size: .
D gene: .
J gene: TRBJ2-1
V gene: TRBV10-3
CDR3 DNA: TGTGCCATCAGAAGCAGGGATGAGCAGTTCTTC
CDR3 protein: CAIRSRDEQFF

clone size: .
D gene: TRBD1
J gene: TRBJ1-2
V gene: TRBV28
CDR3 DNA: TGTGCCAGCAGTTTGGTCAGGGGGCTGTATGGCTACACCTTC
CDR3 protein: CASSLVRGLYGYTF

clone size: .
D gene: TRBD1
J gene: TRBJ1-1
V gene: TRBV28
CDR3 DNA: TGTGCCAGCAGTTTAGCAGGGGGCCGCGAAGACACTGAAGCTTTCTTT
CDR3 protein: CASSLAGGREDTEAFF

clone size: .
D gene: TRBD1
J gene: TRBJ2-5
V gene: TRBV28
CDR3 DNA: TGTGCCAGCAGTTCCGACAGGGGAAAGAGGAAAGAGACCCAGTACTTC
CDR3 protein: CASSSDRGKRKETQYF

clone size: .
D gene: .
J gene: TRBJ2-3
V gene: TRBV5-4
CDR3 DNA: TGTGCCAGCAGCTCCGGTCGTCTATCTAGCACAGATACGCAGTATTTT
CDR3 protein: CASSSGRLSSTDTQYF

clone size: few
D gene: TRBD1
J gene: TRBJ1-1
V gene: TRBV7-9
CDR3 DNA: TGTGCCAGCAGCTTAGGAGGCAGGGGGGAGGCTGAAGCTTTCTTT
CDR3 protein: CASSLGGRGEAEAFF

clone size: .
D gene: .
J gene: TRBJ2-7
V gene: TRBV27
CDR3 DNA: TGTGCCAGCAGTTCGAGGGCCCCTTGGTACGAGCAGTACTTC
CDR3 protein: CASSSRAPWYEQYF

clone size: .
D gene: TRBD2
J gene: TRBJ2-5
V gene: TRBV4-3
CDR3 DNA: TGCGCCAGCAGCCAAAGAAGCGGGGGGCGTCAAGAGACCCAGTACTTC
CDR3 protein: CASSQRSGGRQETQYF

clone size: .
D gene: TRBD1
J gene: TRBJ2-3
V gene: TRBV10-3
CDR3 DNA: TGTGCCATCAGGGACAGGGAGACACGCACAGATACGCAGTATTTT
CDR3 protein: CAIRDRETRTDTQYF

clone size: .
D gene: .
J gene: TRBJ1-1
V gene: TRBV9
CDR3 DNA: TGTGCCAGCAGTGGGAGGCAGGGAGGTCACACTGAAGCTTTCTTT
CDR3 protein: CASSGRQGGHTEAFF

clone size: .
D gene: .
J gene: TRBJ2-6
V gene: TRBV4-2
CDR3 DNA: TGTGCCAGCAGCCAAGCCTCCTCAGGGAACGGGGCCAACGTCCTGACTTTC
CDR3 protein: CASSQASSGNGANVLTF

clone size: .
D gene: TRBD1
J gene: TRBJ1-6
V gene: TRBV7-2
CDR3 DNA: TGTGCCAGCAGACTTGGGACAGGGCTCAATTCACCCCTCCACTTT
CDR3 protein: CASRLGTGLNSPLHF

clone size: .
D gene: .
J gene: TRBJ1-2
V gene: TRBV9
CDR3 DNA: TGTGCCAGCAGCTTGAGGAGTGGAGGGGCGTATGGCTACACCTTC
CDR3 protein: CASSLRSGGAYGYTF

clone size: .
D gene: TRBD1
J gene: TRBJ1-2
V gene: TRBV5-1
CDR3 DNA: TGCGCCAGCAGCTTGGCTGAGTGGGGCATCGGGACAGGGGACTATGGCTACACCTTC
CDR3 protein: CASSLAEWGIGTGDYGYTF

clone size: .
D gene: TRBD1
J gene: TRBJ1-4
V gene: TRBV15
CDR3 DNA: TGTGCCACCCGACAGGGGTTAGCTAATGAAAAACTGTTTTTT
CDR3 protein: CATRQGLANEKLFF

clone size: few
D gene: .
J gene: TRBJ1-2
V gene: TRBV19
CDR3 DNA: TGTGCCAGTAGTATAGCGGGGGGCGTAAGGGGCTACACCTTC
CDR3 protein: CASSIAGGVRGYTF

clone size: .
D gene: .
J gene: TRBJ1-4
V gene: TRBV2
CDR3 DNA: TGTGCCAGCCTCGGGGTAGCTGCAACTAATGAAAAACTGTTTTTT
CDR3 protein: CASLGVAATNEKLFF

clone size: .
D gene: TRBD2
J gene: TRBJ2-5
V gene: TRBV7-6
CDR3 DNA: TGTGCCAGCAGCTTCGGACTAGCGGGGGACCTTAGCCAAGAGACCCAGTACTTC
CDR3 protein: CASSFGLAGDLSQETQYF

clone size: .
D gene: .
J gene: TRBJ1-4
V gene: TRBV10-3
CDR3 DNA: TGTGCCACCCTTGAAGACAATAATGAAAAACTGTTTTTT
CDR3 protein: CATLEDNNEKLFF

clone size: .
D gene: .
J gene: TRBJ2-5
V gene: TRBV7-8
CDR3 DNA: TGTGCCAGCAGCTTAAATACAGGTGGGACTGAAGAGACCCAGTACTTC
CDR3 protein: CASSLNTGGTEETQYF

clone size: .
D gene: .
J gene: TRBJ2-5
V gene: TRBV2
CDR3 DNA: TGTGCCAGCAGTGACAACAGGGACCAAGAGACCCAGTACTTC
CDR3 protein: CASSDNRDQETQYF

clone size: .
D gene: .
J gene: TRBJ2-1
V gene: TRBV9
CDR3 DNA: TGTGCCAGCAGCGTAGAAGGAGACAGTTGGTTGTACAATGAGCAGTTCTTC
CDR3 protein: CASSVEGDSWLYNEQFF

clone size: .
D gene: .
J gene: TRBJ2-5
V gene: TRBV11-2
CDR3 DNA: TGTGCCAGCAGCTTAGATGCTCCTGCCCTAGTATGGGAGACCCAGTACTTC
CDR3 protein: CASSLDAPALVWETQYF

clone size: .
D gene: .
J gene: TRBJ1-2
V gene: TRBV12-3/TRBV12-4
CDR3 DNA: TGTGCCAGCACCATTCAGGGTGGTTATGGCTACACCTTC
CDR3 protein: CASTIQGGYGYTF

clone size: .
D gene: .
J gene: TRBJ1-5
V gene: TRBV29-1
CDR3 DNA: TGCAGCGTAGCCACAGGTGATGGTCAGCCCCAGCATTTT
CDR3 protein: CSVATGDGQPQHF

clone size: .
D gene: .
J gene: TRBJ2-1
V gene: TRBV19
CDR3 DNA: TGTGCCAGTAGGAGACAGGATTACAATGAGCAGTTCTTC
CDR3 protein: CASRRQDYNEQFF

clone size: .
D gene: .
J gene: TRBJ1-3
V gene: TRBV7-2
CDR3 DNA: TGTGCCAGCAGCCGAGGGGGACCAAACACCATATATTTT
CDR3 protein: CASSRGGPNTIYF

clone size: few
D gene: .
J gene: TRBJ1-1
V gene: TRBV5-4
CDR3 DNA: TGTGCCAGCAGCTTGGCCGGCGGAGAAGCTTTCTTT
CDR3 protein: CASSLAGGEAFF

clone size: .
D gene: .
J gene: TRBJ1-5
V gene: TRBV11-2
CDR3 DNA: TGTGCCAGCAGCTTAGGGTCTAATGAGCCCCAGCATTTT
CDR3 protein: CASSLGSNEPQHF

clone size: .
D gene: .
J gene: TRBJ1-3
V gene: TRBV28
CDR3 DNA: TGTGCCAGCAGTTTTGGATCAGGGCCGAGCTCTGGAAACACCATATATTTT
CDR3 protein: CASSFGSGPSSGNTIYF

clone size: .
D gene: TRBD2
J gene: TRBJ2-7
V gene: TRBV7-9
CDR3 DNA: TGTGCCAGCAGCTTCAGCGGGAGCGCCACGACCTACGAGCAGTACTTC
CDR3 protein: CASSFSGSATTYEQYF

clone size: .
D gene: .
J gene: TRBJ1-1
V gene: TRBV28
CDR3 DNA: TGTGCCAGCAGTGGCAGCCGCAAAGAGGGCACTGAAGCTTTCTTT
CDR3 protein: CASSGSRKEGTEAFF

clone size: .
D gene: TRBD2
J gene: TRBJ2-1
V gene: TRBV28
CDR3 DNA: TGTGCCAGCAGTTTATCTAGCGGGAGGGCCCATGAGCAGTTCTTC
CDR3 protein: CASSLSSGRAHEQFF

clone size: .
D gene: .
J gene: TRBJ1-5
V gene: TRBV3-1/TRBV3-2
CDR3 DNA: TGTGCCAGCAGCCCAGGCGGGTATCAGCCCCAGCATTTT
CDR3 protein: CASSPGGYQPQHF

clone size: .
D gene: .
J gene: TRBJ2-5
V gene: TRBV7-2
CDR3 DNA: TGTGCCAGCAGCCGCCAAGAGACCCAGTACTTC
CDR3 protein: CASSRQETQYF

clone size: .
D gene: .
J gene: TRBJ1-3
V gene: TRBV2
CDR3 DNA: TGTGCCAGCAGTGAAACTACTGGAAACACCATATATTTT
CDR3 protein: CASSETTGNTIYF

clone size: .
D gene: TRBD1
J gene: TRBJ1-1
V gene: TRBV5-4
CDR3 DNA: TGTGCCAGCAGCAGGATCAGGGGGGAGACTGAAGCTTTCTTT
CDR3 protein: CASSRIRGETEAFF